Sequencing of this T cell receptor (beta chain) was carried out in a study of T cell repertoires in cytomegalovirus infection. In the study overall: TCR beta signatures that were public indicated CMV infection and matching HLA type.

TCRdb reprocessed the reads with MiXCR, giving one entry per CDR3 protein. Of around 300,000 distinct CDR3 sequences listed, about 25% were seen once; the top ten hold about 15%. The V gene end was trimmed by 1 base and the J gene end by 5 bases; junction bases not matched to a gene: 4. CDR3 length equals 15 residues. Germline V gives CDR1 SEHNR, CDR2 FQNEAQ (reference sequence). Study results and limitations: Frequencies of public TCR beta families were cumulated, and this identified carriers of CMV plus the relevant HLA. Clonotype analysis showed dominance of the ex vivo response by HLA-C-restricted CMV-specific TCR beta clonotypes.

In its sample, this clonotype was seen many times. Antigen specificity is unknown. This receptor was identified in a human donor in good health (CMV status not recorded). Some clones in this sample may be carry-over from other donors' samples. The specimen was PBMCs. The genes are TRBV7-9 and TRBJ2-3; TRBD1 agrees at 9 bases. The CDR3 DNA is TGTGCCAGCAGCTTAGACAGGGGGCGTGAAGATACGCAGTATTTT. This encodes CASSLDRGREDTQYF.